This TCR beta chain was recovered during a study of cytomegalovirus exposure and HLA in healthy donors. The approximately 120-subject validation cohort, separate from the approximately 640-subject first cohort, included the donors. Overall study findings and caveats: Researchers catalogued 160 or so TCR beta chains as cytomegalovirus-associated.

Only in-frame clones appear in the TCRdb table, and some are missing; sequencing was by immunoSEQ multiplex PCR. The repertoire includes under 200,000 clones, around 96% of them detected once, and roughly 1% sits in the top ten. The CDR3 sequence is 18 residues long. The germline gives CDR1 SGHVS, CDR2 FQNEAQ. V was clipped by 5 bases and J by 1 base; unmatched bases: 8. Regarding this clone: What it binds is unknown.

V is TRBV7-8 and J is TRBJ2-1; 13 bases line up with TRBD2. The sequence derives from a woman aged 18-29 years in good health and CMV-seronegative. The specimen sequenced was PBMCs. The CDR3 DNA reads TGTGCCAGCAGCCTACTGCTGACTAGCGGGGGGTCCTACAATGAGCAGTTCTTC. This sequence encodes CASSLLLTSGGSYNEQFF.